This TCR beta chain was profiled in a study of CD8 T cells in ankylosing spondylitis (dated by TCRdb to 2015 to 2018). Some background on the complete study: The study profiled T cell receptor beta repertoires in healthy donors and ankylosing spondylitis patients to find disease-linked TCR variants. Peripheral blood was sampled, and synovial fluid was additionally collected from ankylosing spondylitis patients. The whole study cohort included 108 healthy donors and around 24 ankylosing spondylitis patients. Broader findings and caveats from the paper: A TCR beta motif made up of several highly homologous amino acid variants appeared to be characteristic of blood from ankylosing spondylitis patients. Some TCR beta motif variants had previously been reported in synovial fluid and blood of reactive arthritis patients, which suggested common disease-initiation mechanisms. The disease-linked clones had a CD8+ phenotype and were found at relatively low frequencies in peripheral blood. The disease-linked clones were reported as significantly enriched in matched synovial fluid samples from ankylosing spondylitis patients.

The germline V gene (reference sequence) provides CDR1 SEHNR and CDR2 FQNEAQ. V is reduced by 4 bases and J by 10 bases, leaving a spacing of 8 bases between them. Its CDR3 holds 11 amino acids, cysteine through phenylalanine. Only CDR3 DNA is held: 33 bases, read in frame from base 1. Sequenced on an Illumina HiSeq 2500. TCR beta libraries were prepared by quantitative 5'-RACE with molecular barcodes. The original methods were these. To identify disease-linked TCR variants, a new computational method was used, one built on a probabilistic model of VDJ rearrangement. TCRdb reprocessed the public reads (quality trimming at Q25 with fastp, clone calling with MiXCR) and kept in-frame beta chains. Rows with one shared CDR3 protein collapse into an entry with the most common genes and DNA. V and J calls and clone size were set by TCRdb, not the authors. The sample table lists around 450,000 distinct CDR3 sequences, more than 25% of them with a count of one. Together, the top ten hold 0.89% of the sample.

There are a few counts of this clonotype. Its target antigen remains unknown. Base qualities are not at hand, and no much larger clone is one base apart. The sequence was collected from a male donor with ankylosing spondylitis. Rearrangement joined TRBV7-9 to TRBJ2-1; the D gene is not confidently resolved. Sequencing was done on a sample of blood, either unsorted or a sorted T cell fraction (not recorded which). CDR3 protein: CASSSLREQFF. The DNA sequence is as follows: TGTGCCAGCAGCTCCTTAAGGGAGCAGTTCTTC.